This entry features one TCR beta chain sequence. Its antigen is unknown. No qualities accompany the bases; no much larger clone lies one base away. The record originates from a study of blood T cell repertoires in COVID-19 (TCRdb year 2020). Regarding the complete study: Samples covering the acute and convalescent phases of COVID-19 were provided by collaborators in the United States, Italy and Spain. The material from the prospective study consisted of cDNA or gDNA derived from T cells, B-cell-depleted T cells, or PBMCs. Subjects who had been exposed to COVID-19, were actively infected with it, or had recovered from it provided the deeply sampled blood TCRbeta repertoires that made up the dataset. A freely available public database, intended as a resource for researchers studying the immune response to SARS-CoV-2, is where the repertoires were released. Samples came from the ongoing ImmuneRACE study (first 160 participants) plus 1,254 subjects from 6 global collaborators. Sample metadata almost always included a de-identified subject ID, COVID-19 status, age in years and sex. HLA class I and class II types, where available, came from metadata supplied by the sample provider rather than from assay-based typing. The full study reports these points: The quantity of clinical and demographic metadata differed by source and by participant and was supplied without curation.

TCRbeta CDR3 regions were amplified from genomic DNA using the immunoSEQ Assay, a bias-controlled multiplex PCR. The study's own analysis went as follows. The number of nucleated cells in each sample was estimated from the amplification of reference gene primers within the assay. To quantify the absolute abundance of each unique TCRbeta CDR3 rearrangement, sequence reads were collapsed and filtered. For each sample, productive Simpson clonality was calculated as the square root of Simpson's diversity index across productive rearrangements. TCRdb took this table from immuneACCESS and kept in-frame rearrangements with V and J called. Such tables lack part of the clones; where checked against another copy, unresolved V genes explain under half of the gap, and the rest is unexplained. That table is the source of V, J and clone size, and D and trimming were worked out from the DNA. The sample table shows 200,000 to 250,000 clones, and around 91% are seen once. Roughly 16% of the sample is taken by the ten largest.

From the cysteine up to the phenylalanine, the CDR3 has a length of 15 residues. CDR3 DNA only is kept here, 45 bases in frame from base 1. Via the germline V gene (reference sequence), CDR1 is MNHEY and CDR2 SMNVEV. V loses 8 bases of germline sequence and J loses 0 bases, and the interval between the two ends is 11 bases. Participants in the prospective study were enrolled through a virtual design, were aged about 18 to 90 years, and lived in about 25 United States geographic areas. In the prospective study, participants were assigned to cohorts based on the clinical history participants reported in a screening survey and a study questionnaire. Exposed participants were defined as having been in contact with someone with a PCR-confirmed or clinician-diagnosed COVID-19 case within 2 weeks of study entry. Each participant in the prospective study had whole blood, serum and a nasopharyngeal or oropharyngeal swab collected by mobile phlebotomists. Over an approximately two-month period, participants in the prospective study had the option of providing additional blood draws and questionnaires. Prospective study blood samples were shipped either frozen or at room temperature before DNA extraction.

This chain joins TRBV27 to TRBJ1-6; no D segment can be confidently identified. The sequence came from a man under 40 who had been exposed to COVID-19. The material sequenced was PBMCs or T cells enriched from blood (not recorded which). The nucleotides read TGTGCCAGCGGCCTGAGGAGCTCCTATAATTCACCCCTCCACTTT. It encodes CASGLRSSYNSPLHF.